This entry lists 26 T cell receptor beta chains sequenced from one sample in a study of CD8 T cells in Susac syndrome. Roughly 0.5 to 1 ug RNA was reverse transcribed with random hexamers. TCRdb passed the immunoSEQ multiplex PCR reads through MiXCR, listing each CDR3 protein once. The sample lists about 160,000 distinct CDR3 sequences; approximately 95% were seen once. Material: CD4+ T cells from PBMCs. The receptor set was obtained from a human donor with Susac syndrome.

The J gene is TRBJ1-5, the V gene TRBV19, with D hard to call. Per the germline V gene, CDR1 is LNHDA and CDR2 is SQIVND (reference sequence). The CDR3 consists of 14 residues. V lost 8 bases to trimming and J lost 4 bases, with 15 bases between them. Here the CDR3 DNA reads TGTGCCAGTTCCAGTTATAGCCAAAATCAGCCCCAGCATTTT. It is translated as CASSSYSQNQPQHF.

The J gene is TRBJ2-7, the V gene TRBV29-1, with D maybe TRBD2 (5 bases). The CDR3 extends over 14 amino acids. The germline V and J ends were trimmed by 6 bases and 2 bases, with 17 bases remaining between them. Germline lookup yields CDR1 SQVTM and CDR2 ANQGSEA. CDR3 DNA sequence: TGCAGCGTGGGCCTTCCGGAGGTGGCCTACGAGCAGTACTTC. This translates into CSVGLPEVAYEQYF.

The rearrangement joins TRBV4-3 to TRBJ1-2; tentatively, D is TRBD1 (5 bases). This CDR3 has 17 residues. CDR1 is LGHNA and CDR2 is YSLEER in the germline V gene. V was trimmed by 0 bases and J by 4 bases, leaving 18 bases between them. As DNA, the CDR3 is TGCGCCAGCAGCCAAGATGGGACCGGGGCCAGGCTCTATGGCTACACCTTC. Translation gives CASSQDGTGARLYGYTF.

The chain carries TRBV29-1 and TRBJ2-7; possibly TRBD1 or TRBD2 for D (5 bases each). Trimming shortened V by 5 bases and J by 5 bases, and 16 bases separated the two germline ends. Per the germline V gene, CDR1 is SQVTM and CDR2 is ANQGSEA. This CDR3 is built from 13 residues. The CDR3 sequence: CSVTTGTDHEQYF. DNA for the CDR3: TGCAGCGTTACTACCGGGACGGACCACGAGCAGTACTTC.

The chain combines TRBV18 with TRBJ2-3, with a possible D match to TRBD1 (6 bases). The ends were cut back, 0 bases at V and 6 bases at J, with 13 bases in the middle. The CDR3 extends over 15 amino acids. Germline CDR1 is KGHSH and CDR2 is LQKENI. The CDR3 DNA reads TGTGCCAGCTCACCACCGTCGCCTGGGGGCGATACGCAGTATTTT. Its translation is CASSPPSPGGDTQYF.

This chain joins TRBV7-2 and TRBJ2-3, with D unclear. The CDR3 covers 12 residues. V dropped 4 bases and J dropped 7 bases, with 9 bases sitting between them. Germline CDR1 is SGHTA and CDR2 is FQGNSA. The CDR3 region has the DNA TGTGCCAGCAGCTCCGAGAGGAATACGCAGTATTTT. The encoded protein is CASSSERNTQYF.

The chain employs TRBV7-2 and TRBJ2-3, with TRBD2 matching over 8 bases. CDR1 is SGHTA and CDR2 is FQGNSA in the germline V gene. The CDR3 is 16 residues long. The J segment lost 7 bases and the V segment lost 5 bases, leaving 14 bases of the junction unmatched. CDR3 sequence: CASSPSAGGPGNTQYF. The CDR3 region has the DNA TGTGCCAGCAGCCCCTCCGCGGGGGGACCGGGAAATACGCAGTATTTT.

The chain combines TRBV27 with TRBJ2-3; possible D gene TRBD1, 5 bases. Trimming removed 4 bases from V and 9 bases from J, with 14 bases in between. Looked up from germline, CDR1 is MNHEY and CDR2 is SMNVEV (reference sequence). This CDR3 has 13 amino acids. CDR3 nucleotides: TGTGCCAGCAGTTCCCAGGGCCTCGGGACGCAGTATTTT. Its translation is CASSSQGLGTQYF.

The V and J genes are TRBV12-3 or TRBV12-4 and TRBJ2-1; 7 nucleotides align to TRBD2. The CDR3 has 14 amino acids. The V gene end was trimmed by 6 bases and the J gene end by 0 bases; junction bases not matched to a gene: 2. CDR3: CASRGTISYNEQFF. CDR3 coding DNA: TGTGCCAGCAGGGGGACTATCTCCTACAATGAGCAGTTCTTC.

This rearrangement joins TRBV11-2 to TRBJ2-1; 11 bases match TRBD2. This CDR3 comprises 16 residues. CDR1 and CDR2 from the germline V gene are SGHAT and FQNNGV. The J segment lost 1 base and the V segment lost 6 bases, leaving 5 bases of the junction unmatched. The CDR3 DNA follows: TGTGCCAGCAGTCTAATAGCGGGGGGGTCCTACAATGAGCAGTTCTTC. Protein sequence: CASSLIAGGSYNEQFF.

The genes are TRBV4-3 and TRBJ2-7; no clear D. The CDR3 has 13 residues. With 4 bases removed from V and 8 bases from J, the gap between germline ends came to 15 bases. Germline CDR1 and CDR2: LGHNA and YSLEER. The CDR3 spells CASSPPPVVQQYF. CDR3 sequence (DNA): TGCGCCAGCAGCCCCCCGCCGGTGGTACAGCAGTACTTC.

This clonotype occurred once. This rearrangement joins TRBV3-1 to TRBJ2-3; D gene ambiguous. Germline V gives CDR1 LGHDT, CDR2 YNNKEL (reference sequence). V shed 3 bases and J shed 6 bases, with 10 bases lying between them. This CDR3 is built from 13 residues. Here the CDR3 reads CASSHRGRDTQYF. CDR3 sequence (DNA): TGTGCCAGCAGCCATCGAGGAAGGGATACGCAGTATTTT.

The J gene is TRBJ2-6, the V gene TRBV9; possible D gene TRBD2, 5 bases. The CDR3 spans 19 residues. Germline assignment: CDR1 SGDLS and CDR2 YYNGEE. Trimming removed 0 bases at V and 2 bases at J, with 18 bases between. The CDR3 loop reads CASSVAIGLERTGANVLTF. The CDR3 coding sequence is TGTGCCAGCAGCGTAGCAATTGGACTCGAGAGGACTGGGGCCAACGTCCTGACTTTC.

The CDR3 DNA is TGCAGCGTTGTAATACAGTTTAACACTGAAGCTTTCTTT. Translating gives CSVVIQFNTEAFF. The chain links TRBV29-1 to TRBJ1-1; unclear D gene. Trimming cost V 4 bases and J 2 bases, with 11 bases left between them. The germline gives CDR1 SQVTM, CDR2 ANQGSEA. The CDR3 is 13 residues long.

The chain couples TRBV7-9 to TRBJ2-1, with 7 positions matching TRBD2. Germline V gives CDR1 SEHNR, CDR2 FQNEAQ (reference sequence). The J segment lost 15 bases and the V segment lost 8 bases, leaving 10 bases of the junction unmatched. The CDR3 length is 11 residues. CDR3 nucleotides: TGTGCCAGCGAAATCGGGGAGGGTAGGTTCTTC. It specifies CASEIGEGRFF.

This clonotype turned up a few times. The rearrangement uses TRBV5-4 and TRBJ1-6; 9 bases are shared with TRBD1. Germline-derived CDR1 and CDR2 are SGHNT and YYREEE (reference sequence). The CDR3 loop spans 15 amino acids. The junction had 4 bases not matched to a gene; V was cut back by 0 bases and J by 9 bases. The CDR3 bases are TGTGCCAGCAGCTTGGGGGGACAGGGAAGTTCACCCCTCCACTTT. This codes for CASSLGGQGSSPLHF.

This chain links TRBV20-1 with TRBJ1-1, with D possibly TRBD1 on 5 matching bases. This CDR3 is 14 amino acids long. Per the germline V gene, CDR1 is DFQATT and CDR2 is SNEGSKA (reference sequence). With 3 bases removed from V and 1 base from J, the gap between germline ends came to 12 bases. This CDR3 is CSASKQAANTEAFF. In nucleotides, the CDR3 is TGCAGTGCTAGTAAACAGGCGGCGAACACTGAAGCTTTCTTT.

The chain recombines TRBV24-1 with TRBJ2-1; tentative D call: TRBD1 (5 bases). Deletions cut 7 bases from V and 6 bases from J, with 12 bases between. This CDR3 is 13 amino acids long. The germline V gene has CDR1 KGHDR and CDR2 SFDVKD. DNA for the CDR3: TGTGCCACCAGACTCACAGGAGTCAATGAGCAGTTCTTC. This encodes CATRLTGVNEQFF.

The rearrangement links TRBV5-1 to TRBJ2-7; 9 bases fit TRBD2. CDR1 and CDR2 from the germline V gene are SGHRS and YFSETQ. Unmatched junction bases numbered 6, after V lost 0 bases and J lost 2 bases. This CDR3 has 16 residues. In DNA form, the CDR3 reads TGCGCCAGCAGCTTGGTGGGTAGCGGGGGTACCTACGAGCAGTACTTC. Translating gives CASSLVGSGGTYEQYF.

The rearrangement uses TRBV30 and TRBJ1-5, with 7 bases lining up with TRBD1. The CDR3 is made up of 14 amino acids. Germline lookup yields CDR1 GTSNPN and CDR2 SVGIG (reference sequence). V lost 3 bases to trimming and J lost 4 bases; unmatched junction nucleotides: 6. The DNA for the CDR3 is TGTGCCTGGAGGACGACAGGGTCGAATCAGCCCCAGCATTTT. Its protein is CAWRTTGSNQPQHF.

In nucleotides, the CDR3 is TGTGCCAGCTCACCACCCGTCCAGCGCCCCGGGGAGCTGTTTTTT. This translates into CASSPPVQRPGELFF. The chain carries TRBV18 and TRBJ2-2; the D is unclear. The V and J ends lost 0 bases and 6 bases respectively, with 11 bases between them. From germline, CDR1 is KGHSH and CDR2 LQKENI. The CDR3 extends over 15 amino acids.

This rearrangement joins TRBV3-1 to TRBJ2-1; TRBD2 agrees at 9 bases. V lost 6 bases to trimming and J lost 10 bases; unmatched junction nucleotides: 4. Germline V gene data show CDR1 as LGHDT and CDR2 as YNNKEL (reference sequence). This CDR3 has 12 amino acids. CDR3: CASRSAGGEQFF. The DNA of the CDR3 is TGTGCCAGCAGGTCGGCGGGGGGGGAGCAGTTCTTC.

This chain's CDR3 is CASSSSGRGGQPQHF. The CDR3 coding sequence is TGTGCCAGCAGTTCCTCGGGGAGGGGCGGACAGCCCCAGCATTTT. The V and J genes are TRBV12-3 or TRBV12-4 and TRBJ1-5; tentative D call: TRBD1 (5 bases). With 4 bases removed from V and 7 bases from J, the gap between germline ends came to 17 bases. The CDR3 contains 15 residues.

This chain links TRBV6-2 or TRBV6-3 with TRBJ2-2, with D possibly called TRBD1 or TRBD2 (5 bases each). Germline CDR1 reads MNHEY; CDR2 reads SVGEGT. CDR3 length equals 18 residues. The V gene lost 4 bases and the J gene lost 2 bases, with 20 bases spanning the gap. CDR3 nucleotide sequence: TGTGCCAGCAGTTCCTTTGGGGACCGCGGAACAAACACCGGGGAGCTGTTTTTT. Protein: CASSSFGDRGTNTGELFF.

J is TRBJ1-2 and V is TRBV20-1, with 12 bases matching TRBD1. J was trimmed by 9 bases and V by 1 base; bases with no gene match: 6. This CDR3 contains 14 residues. Germline CDR1 is DFQATT and CDR2 is SNEGSKA (reference sequence). The CDR3 DNA follows: TGCAGTGCTAGAGTCGGGACAGGGGGCCGGCGCTACACCTTC. Encoded protein: CSARVGTGGRRYTF.

The chain combines TRBV11-1 with TRBJ2-1; tentative D call: TRBD2 (7 bases). V lost 5 bases and J lost 4, with 21 bases in between. This CDR3 has 17 residues. The germline gives CDR1 SGHAT, CDR2 FQDESV (reference sequence). Here the CDR3 reads CASSARGGFGEYNEQFF. The CDR3, as DNA: TGTGCCAGCAGCGCTAGGGGGGGGTTCGGAGAATACAATGAGCAGTTCTTC.